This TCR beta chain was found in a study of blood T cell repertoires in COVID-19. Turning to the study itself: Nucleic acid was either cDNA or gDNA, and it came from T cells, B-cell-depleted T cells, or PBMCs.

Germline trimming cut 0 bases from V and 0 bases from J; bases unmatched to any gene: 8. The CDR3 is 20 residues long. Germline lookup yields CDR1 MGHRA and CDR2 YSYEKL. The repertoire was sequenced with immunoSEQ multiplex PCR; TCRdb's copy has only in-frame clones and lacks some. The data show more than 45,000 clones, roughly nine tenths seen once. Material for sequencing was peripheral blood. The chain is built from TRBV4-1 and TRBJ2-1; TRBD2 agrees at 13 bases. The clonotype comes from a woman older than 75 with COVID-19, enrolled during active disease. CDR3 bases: TGCGCCAGCAGCCAAGAAGCAACTAGCGGGGGGGCCTTCTCCTACAATGAGCAGTTCTTC. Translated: CASSQEATSGGAFSYNEQFF.